This TCR beta chain appears in the sequencing data of a study of cytomegalovirus exposure and HLA in healthy donors. The CDR3 is made up of 14 amino acids. Trimming pared 0 bases from V and 6 bases from J, leaving 10 bases between. Per the germline V gene, CDR1 is MNHEY and CDR2 is SMNVEV (reference sequence). PCR was performed using 60 Vbeta and 13 Jbeta primers. Per the original data handling: In a later analysis, 70 million to 80 million unique TCR beta chains included roughly 11 million shared by two or more donors. TCRdb's table, derived via immunoSEQ multiplex PCR, lists solely in-frame clones and lacks some. V, J and clone size are taken as reported in that table, and D and trimming were inferred from the DNA itself. This table holds some 83,000 clones, roughly 77% found once.

The TCR comes from a man aged 55-75 years in good health and CMV-seronegative. This chain links TRBV27 with TRBJ2-3, with D uncertain. Sequenced material: PBMCs. CDR3: CASSLSPSGDTQYF. As DNA, the CDR3 is TGTGCCAGCAGTTTATCGCCTAGTGGTGATACGCAGTATTTT.